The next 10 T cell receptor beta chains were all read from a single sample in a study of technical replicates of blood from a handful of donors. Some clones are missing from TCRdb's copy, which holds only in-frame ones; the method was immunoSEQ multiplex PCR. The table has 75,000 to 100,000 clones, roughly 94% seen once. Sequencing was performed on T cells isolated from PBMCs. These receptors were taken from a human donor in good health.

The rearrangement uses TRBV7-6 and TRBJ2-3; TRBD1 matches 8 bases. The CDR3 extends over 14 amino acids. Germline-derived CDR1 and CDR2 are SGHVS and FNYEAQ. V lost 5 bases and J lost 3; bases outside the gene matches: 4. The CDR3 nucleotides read TGTGCCAGCAGCCATGGACAGGGAACAGATACGCAGTATTTT. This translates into CASSHGQGTDTQYF.

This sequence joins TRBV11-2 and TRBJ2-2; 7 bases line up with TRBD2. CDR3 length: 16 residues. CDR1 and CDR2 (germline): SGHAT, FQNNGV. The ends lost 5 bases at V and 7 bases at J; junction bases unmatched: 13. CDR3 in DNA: TGTGCCAGCAGCCCAAGAGGCGGGAGTGTGAACGGGGAGCTGTTTTTT. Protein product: CASSPRGGSVNGELFF.

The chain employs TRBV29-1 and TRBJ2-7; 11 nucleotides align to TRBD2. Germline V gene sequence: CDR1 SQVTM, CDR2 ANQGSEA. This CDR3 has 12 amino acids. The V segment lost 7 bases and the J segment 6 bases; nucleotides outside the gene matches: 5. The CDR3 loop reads CSATSGSPEQYF. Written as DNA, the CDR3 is TGCAGCGCCACTAGCGGGAGTCCCGAGCAGTACTTC.

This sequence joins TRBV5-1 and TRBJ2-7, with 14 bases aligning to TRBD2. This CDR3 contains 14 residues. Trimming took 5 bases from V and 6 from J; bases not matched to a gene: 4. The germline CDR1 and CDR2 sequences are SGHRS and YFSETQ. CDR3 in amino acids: CASRMGLAGVEQYF. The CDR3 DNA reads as TGCGCCAGCAGGATGGGACTAGCGGGAGTCGAGCAGTACTTC.

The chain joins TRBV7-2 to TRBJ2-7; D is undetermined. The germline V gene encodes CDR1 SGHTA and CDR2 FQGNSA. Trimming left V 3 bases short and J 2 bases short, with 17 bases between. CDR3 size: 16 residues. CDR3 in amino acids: CASSLGWAELTYEQYF. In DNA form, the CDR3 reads TGTGCCAGCAGCTTGGGTTGGGCAGAGCTAACCTACGAGCAGTACTTC.

The chain's CDR3 is CASSLLADTQYF. CDR3 sequence (DNA): TGTGCCAGCAGTTTACTAGCAGATACGCAGTATTTT. The chain employs TRBV6-6 and TRBJ2-3; D is possibly TRBD2 (5 bases). Germline lookup yields CDR1 MNHNY and CDR2 SVGAGI (reference sequence). V was clipped by 4 bases and J by 4 bases, with 6 bases between them. The CDR3 contains 12 residues.

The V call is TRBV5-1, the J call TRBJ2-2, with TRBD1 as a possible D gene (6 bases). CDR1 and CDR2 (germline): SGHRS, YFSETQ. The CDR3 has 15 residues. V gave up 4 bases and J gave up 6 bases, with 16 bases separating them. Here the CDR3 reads CASSPGHLSAGELFF. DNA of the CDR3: TGCGCCAGCAGCCCGGGACACCTCTCTGCCGGGGAGCTGTTTTTT.

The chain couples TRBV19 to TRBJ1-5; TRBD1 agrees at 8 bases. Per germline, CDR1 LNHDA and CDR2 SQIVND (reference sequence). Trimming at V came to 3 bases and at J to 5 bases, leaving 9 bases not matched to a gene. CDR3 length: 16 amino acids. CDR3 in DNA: TGTGCCAGTAGTATTGCGGCAGGGGGCGCAGATCAGCCCCAGCATTTT. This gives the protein CASSIAAGGADQPQHF.

CDR3 amino acids: CASSITATYEQYF. CDR3 in DNA: TGTGCCAGTAGTATAACAGCCACCTACGAGCAGTACTTC. The J gene is TRBJ2-7, the V gene TRBV19; no reliable D call. The germline V and J ends were trimmed by 2 bases and 2 bases, with 7 bases remaining between them. This CDR3 has 13 amino acids. CDR1 and CDR2 from the germline V gene are LNHDA and SQIVND (reference sequence).

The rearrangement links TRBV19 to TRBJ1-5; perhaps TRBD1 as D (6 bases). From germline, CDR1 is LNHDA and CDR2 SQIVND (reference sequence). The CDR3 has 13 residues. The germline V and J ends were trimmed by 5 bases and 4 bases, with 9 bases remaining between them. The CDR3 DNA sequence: TGTGCCAGTAGTGACACAGGGAATCAGCCCCAGCATTTT. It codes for CASSDTGNQPQHF.